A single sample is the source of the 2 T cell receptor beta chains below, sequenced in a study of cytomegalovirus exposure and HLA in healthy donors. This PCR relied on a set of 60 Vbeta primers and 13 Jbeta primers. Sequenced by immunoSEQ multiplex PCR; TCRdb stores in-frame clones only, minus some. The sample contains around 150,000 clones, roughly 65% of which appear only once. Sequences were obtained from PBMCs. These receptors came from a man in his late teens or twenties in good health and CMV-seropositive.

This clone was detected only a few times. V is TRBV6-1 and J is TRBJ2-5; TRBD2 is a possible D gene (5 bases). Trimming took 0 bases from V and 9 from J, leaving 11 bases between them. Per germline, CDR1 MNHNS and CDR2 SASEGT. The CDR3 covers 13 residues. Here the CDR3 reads CASSEAGSWPQYF. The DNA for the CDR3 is TGTGCCAGCAGTGAAGCGGGGAGTTGGCCCCAGTACTTC.

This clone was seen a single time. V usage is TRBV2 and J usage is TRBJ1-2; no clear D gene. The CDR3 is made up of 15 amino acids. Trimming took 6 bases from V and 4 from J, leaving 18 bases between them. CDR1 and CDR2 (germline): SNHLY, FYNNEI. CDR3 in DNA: TGTGCCAGCAGATTCGACACGAACCCAGTCTATGGCTACACCTTC. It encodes CASRFDTNPVYGYTF. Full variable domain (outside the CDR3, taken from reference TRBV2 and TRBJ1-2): EPEVTQTPSHQVTQMGQEVILRCVPISNHLYFYWYRQILGQKVEFLVSFYNNEISEKSEIFDDQFSVERPDGSNFTLKIRSTKLEDSAMYFCASRFDTNPVYGYTFGSGTRLTVV.